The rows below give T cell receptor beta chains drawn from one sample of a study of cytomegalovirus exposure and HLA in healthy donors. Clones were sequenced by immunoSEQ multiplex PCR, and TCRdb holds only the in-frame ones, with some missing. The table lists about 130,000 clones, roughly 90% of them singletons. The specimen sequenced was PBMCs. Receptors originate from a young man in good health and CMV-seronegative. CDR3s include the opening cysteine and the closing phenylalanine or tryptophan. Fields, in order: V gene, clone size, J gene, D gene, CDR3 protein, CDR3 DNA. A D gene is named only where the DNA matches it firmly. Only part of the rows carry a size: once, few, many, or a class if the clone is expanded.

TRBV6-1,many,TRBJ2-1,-,CASSEASDFHEQFF,TGTGCCAGCAGTGAAGCTTCAGATTTTCATGAGCAGTTCTTC
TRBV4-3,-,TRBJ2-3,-,CASSQDLGPPDTQYF,TGCGCCAGCAGCCAAGATCTAGGCCCCCCAGATACGCAGTATTTT
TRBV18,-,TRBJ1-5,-,CASSWDKNQPQHF,TGTGCCAGCTCATGGGACAAGAATCAGCCCCAGCATTTT
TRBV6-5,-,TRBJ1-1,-,CASSYSRGRGAEAFF,TGTGCCAGCAGTTACTCGAGGGGTCGGGGGGCGGAAGCTTTCTTT
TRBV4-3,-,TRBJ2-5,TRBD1,CASSQTTGGETQYF,TGCGCCAGCAGCCAGACGACAGGGGGAGAGACCCAGTACTTC
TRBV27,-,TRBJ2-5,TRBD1,CASSSTGTDTQLTQYF,TGTGCCAGCAGTTCTACCGGGACAGACACCCAATTGACCCAGTACTTC
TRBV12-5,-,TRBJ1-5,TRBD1,CASGFWTGPSNQPQHF,TGTGCTAGTGGTTTCTGGACAGGGCCCTCCAATCAGCCCCAGCATTTT
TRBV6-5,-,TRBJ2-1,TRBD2,CASSPGTSGSGEQFF,TGTGCCAGCAGCCCCGGGACTAGCGGGAGTGGTGAGCAGTTCTTC
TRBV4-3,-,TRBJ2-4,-,CASSQDRVGENIQYF,TGCGCCAGCAGCCAAGATCGGGTCGGGGAAAACATTCAGTACTTC
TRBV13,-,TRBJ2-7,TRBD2,CASSFSPGLAGGLGDYEQYF,TGTGCCAGCAGCTTTTCTCCGGGACTAGCGGGAGGGCTGGGTGACTACGAGCAGTACTTC
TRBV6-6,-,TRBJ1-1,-,CASRTGLNTEAFF,TGTGCCAGCAGAACAGGGTTGAACACTGAAGCTTTCTTT
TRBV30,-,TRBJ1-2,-,CAITVNYGYTF,TGTGCCATAACGGTCAACTATGGCTACACCTTC
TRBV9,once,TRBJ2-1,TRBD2,CASSGLAGPYNEQFF,TGTGCCAGCAGCGGACTAGCGGGCCCCTACAATGAGCAGTTCTTC
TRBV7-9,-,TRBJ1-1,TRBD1,CASSYGQGLTEAFF,TGTGCCAGCAGCTACGGACAGGGGTTAACTGAAGCTTTCTTT
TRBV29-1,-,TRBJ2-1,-,CSVEAAYNEQFF,TGCAGCGTTGAGGCGGCGTACAATGAGCAGTTCTTC
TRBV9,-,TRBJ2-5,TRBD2,CASSVGEREGRETQYF,TGTGCCAGCAGCGTAGGGGAGCGGGAGGGGCGAGAGACCCAGTACTTC
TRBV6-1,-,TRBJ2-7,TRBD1,CASSVLRDRGTYEQYF,TGTGCCAGCAGTGTACTCCGGGACAGGGGGACCTACGAGCAGTACTTC
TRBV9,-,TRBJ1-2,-,CASSVAAGSNYGYTF,TGTGCCAGCAGCGTAGCGGCAGGATCTAACTATGGCTACACCTTC
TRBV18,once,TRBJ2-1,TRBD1,CASSPGQGYNEQFF,TGTGCCAGCTCACCGGGACAGGGCTACAATGAGCAGTTCTTC
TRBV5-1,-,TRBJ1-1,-,CASSLAGSWGTEAFF,TGCGCCAGCAGCTTGGCGGGGTCTTGGGGAACTGAAGCTTTCTTT
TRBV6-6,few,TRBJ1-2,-,CASSRRTDDYGYTF,TGTGCCAGCAGTCGGAGGACCGACGACTATGGCTACACCTTC
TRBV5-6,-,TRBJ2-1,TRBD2,CASSLVGLAGGGEQFF,TGTGCCAGCAGCTTGGTTGGCCTAGCGGGAGGGGGTGAGCAGTTCTTC
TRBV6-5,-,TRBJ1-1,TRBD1,CASRDRVENTEAFF,TGTGCCAGCAGGGACAGGGTTGAGAACACTGAAGCTTTCTTT
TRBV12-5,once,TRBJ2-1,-,CASGLAGGPNEQFF,TGTGCTAGTGGTTTGGCCGGAGGGCCCAATGAGCAGTTCTTC
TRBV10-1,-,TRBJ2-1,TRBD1,CASSEPGTGAYNEQFF,TGCGCCAGCAGTGAGCCAGGGACAGGGGCCTACAATGAGCAGTTCTTC
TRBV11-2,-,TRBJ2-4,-,CASSLGSGGLMNIQYF,TGTGCCAGCAGCTTAGGGTCGGGGGGCCTCATGAACATTCAGTACTTC
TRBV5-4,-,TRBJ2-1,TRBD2,CASSRAGGGNEQFF,TGTGCCAGCAGCCGTGCGGGAGGGGGGAATGAGCAGTTCTTC
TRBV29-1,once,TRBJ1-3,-,CSVEGRAGGNTIYF,TGCAGCGTTGAAGGCAGGGCTGGAGGAAACACCATATATTTT
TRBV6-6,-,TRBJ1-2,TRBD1,CASSPGTGTYGYTF,TGTGCCAGCAGTCCCGGGACAGGGACCTATGGCTACACCTTC
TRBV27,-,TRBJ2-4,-,CASSPGQGLALAKNIQYF,TGTGCCAGCAGTCCGGGACAGGGACTAGCGTTGGCCAAAAACATTCAGTACTTC
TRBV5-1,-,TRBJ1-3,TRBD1,CASSAGQGSGNTIYF,TGCGCCAGCAGCGCCGGACAGGGCTCTGGAAACACCATATATTTT
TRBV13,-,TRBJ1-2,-,CASSLALYPGGNYGYTF,TGTGCCAGCAGCTTAGCCCTTTACCCGGGAGGGAACTATGGCTACACCTTC
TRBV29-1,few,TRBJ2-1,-,CSVSSVGGEQFF,TGCAGCGTCTCTTCGGTGGGGGGTGAGCAGTTCTTC
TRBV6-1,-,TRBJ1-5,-,CASSGPTRGHQPQHF,TGTGCCAGCAGTGGTCCCACCAGGGGTCATCAGCCCCAGCATTTT
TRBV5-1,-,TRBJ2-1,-,CASSLEGEPSYNEQFF,TGCGCCAGCAGCTTGGAAGGAGAACCCTCCTACAATGAGCAGTTCTTC
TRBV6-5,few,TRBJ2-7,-,CASRAGSTSYEQYF,TGTGCCAGCAGGGCAGGGTCAACCTCCTACGAGCAGTACTTC
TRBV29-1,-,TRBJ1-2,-,CSSHEAGRIGGYTF,TGCAGCTCACACGAAGCGGGACGGATCGGCGGCTACACCTTC
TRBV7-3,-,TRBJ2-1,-,CASSLTSHNEQFF,TGTGCCAGCAGCTTAACTAGCCACAATGAGCAGTTCTTC
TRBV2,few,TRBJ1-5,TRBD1,CASSDNDRGNQPQHF,TGTGCCAGCAGTGACAACGACAGGGGCAATCAGCCCCAGCATTTT
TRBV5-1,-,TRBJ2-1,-,CASSWSDLAYGINEQFF,TGCGCCAGCAGCTGGAGCGACCTAGCATACGGAATCAATGAGCAGTTCTTC
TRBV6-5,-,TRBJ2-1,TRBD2,CASSYPSGTSPYEQFF,TGTGCCAGCAGTTACCCCTCCGGGACTAGCCCCTATGAGCAGTTCTTC